This passage covers 7 T cell receptor beta chains from one sample sequenced in a study of blood T cell repertoires in COVID-19. The repertoire was sequenced with immunoSEQ multiplex PCR; TCRdb's copy has only in-frame clones and lacks some. The sample consists of about 130,000 clones, approximately 78% of them appearing once. Material: peripheral blood. These receptors all come from a man aged 60 to 75 who had recovered from COVID-19.

This clone was observed a handful of times. The CDR3 reads CASSYSRDYGYTF. The CDR3 region has the DNA TGTGCCAGCAGTTACTCGCGGGACTATGGCTACACCTTC. The J gene is TRBJ1-2, the V gene TRBV6-5, with unresolved D. The CDR3 runs 13 residues. Trimming stripped 0 bases from V and 3 bases from J, with 5 bases between. The germline V gene encodes CDR1 MNHEY and CDR2 SVGAGI.

J is TRBJ2-5 and V is TRBV4-1; D uncertain. Germline V lookup: CDR1 MGHRA, CDR2 YSYEKL. Deletions cut 1 base from V and 5 bases from J, with 14 bases between. This CDR3 region has 15 residues. The CDR3 region has the DNA TGCGCCAGCAGCCAAGTAACCGAGTTTTGGGAGACCCAGTACTTC. Protein product: CASSQVTEFWETQYF.

This clone has only one observation. The rearrangement links TRBV10-2 to TRBJ1-2, with 8 bases that match TRBD1. V lost 6 bases and J lost 6; bases outside the gene matches: 9. The CDR3 runs to 14 residues. Germline CDR1 is WSHSY and CDR2 is SAAADI. The CDR3 here is CASRGQGRKDGYTF. For the CDR3, the DNA is TGCGCCAGCAGAGGACAGGGTAGAAAGGATGGCTACACCTTC.

CDR3 amino acids: CASSLDFPGNTEAFF. The CDR3 DNA reads as TGTGCCAGCAGCTTGGATTTTCCCGGGAACACTGAAGCTTTCTTT. The V call is TRBV5-6, the J call TRBJ1-1; no definite D call. Trimming shortened V by 0 bases and J by 1 base, and 10 bases separated the two germline ends. There are 15 residues in the CDR3. Per germline, CDR1 SGHDT and CDR2 YYEEEE.

CDR3 protein: CASSLSGGSSTDTQYF. Written as DNA, the CDR3 is TGTGCCAGCAGCTTAAGCGGCGGGTCTAGCACAGATACGCAGTATTTT. This sequence joins TRBV7-2 and TRBJ2-3, with a tentative D call TRBD2 (5 bases). V gave up 2 bases and J gave up 0 bases, with 12 bases separating them. CDR3 length equals 16 residues. The germline CDR1 and CDR2 sequences are SGHTA and FQGNSA. Using reference TRBV7-2 and TRBJ2-3 for the parts outside the CDR3, the full variable domain is GAGVSQSPSNKVTEKGKDVELRCDPISGHTALYWYRQSLGQGLEFLIYFQGNSAPDKSGLPSDRFSAERTGGSVSTLTIQRTQQEDSAVYLCASSLSGGSSTDTQYFGPGTRLTVL.

The chain employs TRBV21-1 and TRBJ2-5; the table gives TRBD2 as D, unverified against the DNA. TRBV21-1 has pseudogene status. The CDR3 length is 15 residues. CDR3: CASSKASKGGETQYF. The CDR3 nucleotides are TGTGCCAGCAGCAAAGCGTCGAAGGGAGGGGAGACCCAGTACTTC.

This chain connects TRBV19 to TRBJ1-4, with D unclear. This CDR3 spans 13 amino acids. Trimming removed 4 bases at V and 8 bases at J, with 11 bases between. In germline, CDR1 is LNHDA, CDR2 SQIVND (reference sequence). The CDR3 DNA follows: TGTGCCAGTAGTACGGTCTCTTTCGAAAAACTGTTTTTT. This gives the protein CASSTVSFEKLFF.